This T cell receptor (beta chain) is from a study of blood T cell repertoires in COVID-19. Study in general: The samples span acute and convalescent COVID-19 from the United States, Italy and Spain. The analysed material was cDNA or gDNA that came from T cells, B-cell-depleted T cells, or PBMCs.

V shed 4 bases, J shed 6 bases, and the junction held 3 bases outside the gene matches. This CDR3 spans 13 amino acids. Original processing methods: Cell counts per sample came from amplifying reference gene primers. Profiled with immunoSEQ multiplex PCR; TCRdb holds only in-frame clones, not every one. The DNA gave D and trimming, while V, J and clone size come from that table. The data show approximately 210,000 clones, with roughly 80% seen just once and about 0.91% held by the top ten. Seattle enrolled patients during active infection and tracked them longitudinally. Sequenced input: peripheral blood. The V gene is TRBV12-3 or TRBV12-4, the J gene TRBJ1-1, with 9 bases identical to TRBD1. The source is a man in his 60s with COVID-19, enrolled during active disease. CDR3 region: CASSSRQGAEAFF. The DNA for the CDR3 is TGTGCCAGCAGTTCCCGACAGGGGGCTGAAGCTTTCTTT.